This T cell receptor (beta chain) was documented in a study of blood T cell repertoires in COVID-19. Overall study context: The United States, Italy and Spain provided the acute and convalescent COVID-19 samples. Sources were T cells, B-cell-depleted T cells, or PBMCs; the material itself was cDNA or gDNA.

Authors' analysis steps: How many nucleated cells were present was estimated from reference gene primer amplification. Sequencing was performed with immunoSEQ multiplex PCR; in TCRdb, only in-frame clones are kept and a portion is missing. V and J calls and clone size are given by that table; D and trimming were obtained from the DNA. The sample shows 200,000 to 250,000 clones, roughly 84% of them seen only once. The CDR3 spans 14 residues. Germline loops: CDR1 SGHTA, CDR2 FQGTGA. Trimming took off 2 bases at V and 1 base at J, with 8 bases between the two ends. The sequenced material came from peripheral blood. The sequence was obtained from a woman of 80 years or more with acute or convalescent COVID-19. J is TRBJ1-1 and V is TRBV7-3, with D unclear. The DNA of the CDR3 is TGTGCCAGCAGCTTACTAGGCCCGAACACTGAAGCTTTCTTT. It is translated as CASSLLGPNTEAFF.